A selection of T cell receptor beta chains follows, all from one sample in a study of T cell responses to AZD1222 COVID-19 vaccine. The assay was immunoSEQ multiplex PCR, and TCRdb's table has in-frame clones only and misses some. The sample contains 100,000 or so clones, 88% of which appear only once. The source was peripheral blood, collected on day 0 of AZD1222 vaccination. These receptors all come from an adult in good health. Each CDR3 is given with its conserved first and last residue.

V: TRBV5-1; CDR3: CASSFTSGSYEQYF
V: TRBV19; CDR3: CASSIEASGTGEQFF
V: TRBV5-4; CDR3: CASSWGQGNTEAFF
V: TRBV3-1/TRBV3-2; CDR3: CASSPSTQRGPYEQYF
V: TRBV2; CDR3: CASSPGTGRYEQYF
V: TRBV7-9; CDR3: CASSLGGTQIMVETQYF
V: TRBV3-1/TRBV3-2; CDR3: CASSQVTGAEQYF
V: TRBV6-5; CDR3: CASSYALAGGPNEQFF
V: TRBV10-2; CDR3: CASSVWAREQYF
V: TRBV28; CDR3: CASSLTRTQETQYF
V: TRBV12-2; CDR3: CASRGRDNLPVYEQYF
V: TRBV19; CDR3: CASSTGLLAEQFF
V: TRBV19; CDR3: CASSTQGSMTEAFF
V: TRBV2; CDR3: CASRKQGVRNQPQHF
V: TRBV19; CDR3: CASKNGDSYTGELFF
V: TRBV27; CDR3: CASSLWGNTDTQYF
V: TRBV19; CDR3: CASSPGSSYEQYF
V: TRBV4-2; CDR3: CASSQDKGQGNTEAFF
V: TRBV6-6; CDR3: CASSLTRSPQAESFKETQYF
V: TRBV7-2; CDR3: CASSLSAGVETQYF
V: TRBV12-3/TRBV12-4; CDR3: CASSRNTEAFF
V: TRBV18; CDR3: CASSPPPGYNEQFF
V: TRBV7-3; CDR3: CASSPTSGSTNEQYF
V: TRBV19; CDR3: CASSTAGQVHEQYF
V: TRBV6-5; CDR3: CASSLTRGNTIYF
V: TRBV7-9; CDR3: CASSLQARVSYNEQFF
V: TRBV25-1; CDR3: CASSGGAYNEQFF
V: TRBV5-4; CDR3: CASSPRDRILETQYF
V: TRBV2; CDR3: CASTPGWGTYQPQHF
V: TRBV5-6; CDR3: CASSLWGTGNQPQHF
V: TRBV19; CDR3: CASIPPPPGNTIYF
V: TRBV19; CDR3: CASSPPEYSNQPQHF
V: TRBV7-2; CDR3: CASSFRAPTEAFF
V: TRBV11-3; CDR3: CASSPGTSGNTDTQYF
V: TRBV5-1; CDR3: CASRLAGVYNEQFF
V: TRBV18; CDR3: CASSYGTAPYEQYF
V: TRBV9; CDR3: CASSPGLAGEFHEQYF
V: TRBV12-3/TRBV12-4; CDR3: CASSPGQGEALHF
V: TRBV20-1; CDR3: CSASKGSSYNSPLHF
V: TRBV3-1/TRBV3-2; CDR3: CASSQVYRGRVFAGNTIYF
V: TRBV6-5; CDR3: CASRVAGESGELFF
V: TRBV3-1/TRBV3-2; CDR3: CASSPQRTHTEAFF
V: TRBV28; CDR3: CASRMDIYSNQPQHF
V: TRBV2; CDR3: CASSYSPGTNEKLFF
V: TRBV29-1; CDR3: CSVGGGYEQYF
V: TRBV6-5; CDR3: CASSYSPGQGNTIYF
V: TRBV28; CDR3: CASSLWTPYEQYF
V: TRBV7-6; CDR3: CASSRWRETQYF